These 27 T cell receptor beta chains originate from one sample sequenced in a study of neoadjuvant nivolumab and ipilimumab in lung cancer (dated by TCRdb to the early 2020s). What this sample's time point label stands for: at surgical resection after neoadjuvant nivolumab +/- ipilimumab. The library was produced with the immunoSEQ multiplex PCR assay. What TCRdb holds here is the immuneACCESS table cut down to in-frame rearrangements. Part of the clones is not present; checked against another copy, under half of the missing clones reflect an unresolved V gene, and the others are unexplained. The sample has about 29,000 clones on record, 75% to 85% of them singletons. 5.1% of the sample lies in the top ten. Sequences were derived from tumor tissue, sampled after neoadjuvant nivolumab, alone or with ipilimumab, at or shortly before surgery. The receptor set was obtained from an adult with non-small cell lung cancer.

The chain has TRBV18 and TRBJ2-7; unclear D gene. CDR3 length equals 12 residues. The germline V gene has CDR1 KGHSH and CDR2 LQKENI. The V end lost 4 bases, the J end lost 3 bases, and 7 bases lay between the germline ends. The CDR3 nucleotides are TGTGCCAGCTCACAAGCTAACTACGAGCAGTACTTC. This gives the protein CASSQANYEQYF.

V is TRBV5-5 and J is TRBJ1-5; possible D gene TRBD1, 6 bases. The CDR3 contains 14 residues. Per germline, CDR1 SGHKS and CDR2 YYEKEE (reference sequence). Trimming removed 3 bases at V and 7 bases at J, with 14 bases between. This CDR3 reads CASSSSRGNQPQHF. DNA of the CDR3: TGTGCCAGCAGCTCCTCCAGGGGAAACCAGCCCCAGCATTTT.

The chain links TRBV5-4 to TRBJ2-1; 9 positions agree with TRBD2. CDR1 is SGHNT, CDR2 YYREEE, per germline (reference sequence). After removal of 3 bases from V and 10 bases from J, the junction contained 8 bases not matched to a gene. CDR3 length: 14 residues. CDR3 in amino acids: CASSSAGGLGEQFF. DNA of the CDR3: TGTGCCAGCAGCTCAGCGGGGGGACTGGGAGAGCAGTTCTTC.

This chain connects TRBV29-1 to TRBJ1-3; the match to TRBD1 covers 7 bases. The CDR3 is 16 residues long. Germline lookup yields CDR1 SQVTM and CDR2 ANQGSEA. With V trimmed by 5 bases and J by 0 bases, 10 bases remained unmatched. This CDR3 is CSVTVTGTLSGNTIYF. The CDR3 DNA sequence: TGCAGCGTTACCGTGACAGGGACTCTCTCTGGAAACACCATATATTTT.

The CDR3 here is CAWSDEWFLGNTIYF. The CDR3 nucleotides are TGTGCCTGGAGTGACGAGTGGTTTCTTGGAAACACCATATATTTT. The chain carries TRBV30 and TRBJ1-3; D is unresolved. Trimming cost V 1 base and J 3 bases, with 13 bases left between them. The CDR3 has 15 amino acids. Germline CDR1 GTSNPN, CDR2 SVGIG (reference sequence).

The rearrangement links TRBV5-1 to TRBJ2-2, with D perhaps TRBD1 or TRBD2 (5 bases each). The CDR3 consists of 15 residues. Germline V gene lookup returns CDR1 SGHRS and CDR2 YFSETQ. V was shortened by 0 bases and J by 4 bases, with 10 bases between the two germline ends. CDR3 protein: CASSLAGAGTGELFF. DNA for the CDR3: TGCGCCAGCAGCTTGGCCGGGGCCGGCACCGGGGAGCTGTTTTTT.

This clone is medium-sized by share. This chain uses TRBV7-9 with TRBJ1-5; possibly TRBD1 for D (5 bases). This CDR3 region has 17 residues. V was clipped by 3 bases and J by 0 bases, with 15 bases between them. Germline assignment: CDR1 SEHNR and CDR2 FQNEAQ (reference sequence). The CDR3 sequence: CASSFWGGFDSNQPQHF. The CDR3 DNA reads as TGTGCCAGCAGCTTCTGGGGGGGGTTTGATAGCAATCAGCCCCAGCATTTT.

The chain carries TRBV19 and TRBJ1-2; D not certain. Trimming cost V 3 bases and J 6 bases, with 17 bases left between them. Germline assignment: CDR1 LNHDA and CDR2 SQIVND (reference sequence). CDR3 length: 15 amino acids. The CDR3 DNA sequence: TGTGCCAGTAGTATCTTATTCGCCGGCGCGGATGGCTACACCTTC. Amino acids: CASSILFAGADGYTF.

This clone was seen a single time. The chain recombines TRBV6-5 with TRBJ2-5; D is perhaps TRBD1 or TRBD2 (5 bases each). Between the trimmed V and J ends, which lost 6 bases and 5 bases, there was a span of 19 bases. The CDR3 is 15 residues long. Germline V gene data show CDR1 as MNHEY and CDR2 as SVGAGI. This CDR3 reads CASRTSGTIGETQYF. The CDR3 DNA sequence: TGTGCCAGCAGGACTTCAGGGACGATTGGCGAGACCCAGTACTTC.

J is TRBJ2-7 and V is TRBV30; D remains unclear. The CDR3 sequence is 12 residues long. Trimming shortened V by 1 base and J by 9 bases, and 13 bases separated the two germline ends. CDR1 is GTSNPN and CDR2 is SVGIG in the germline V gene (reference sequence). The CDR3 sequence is CAWSEPPMGQYF. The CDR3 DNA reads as TGTGCCTGGAGTGAACCACCAATGGGGCAGTACTTC.

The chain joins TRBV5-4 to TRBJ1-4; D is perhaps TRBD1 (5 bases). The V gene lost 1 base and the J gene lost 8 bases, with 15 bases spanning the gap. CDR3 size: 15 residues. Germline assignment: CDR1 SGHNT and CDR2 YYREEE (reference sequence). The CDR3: CASSLSGGAHEKLFF. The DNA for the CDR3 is TGTGCCAGCAGCTTGAGCGGGGGAGCGCACGAAAAACTGTTTTTT.

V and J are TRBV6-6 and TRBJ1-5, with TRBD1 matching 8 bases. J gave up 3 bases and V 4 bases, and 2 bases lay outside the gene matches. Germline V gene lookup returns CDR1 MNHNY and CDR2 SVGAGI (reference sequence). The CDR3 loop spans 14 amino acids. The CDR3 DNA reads TGTGCCAGCAGTTTACAGGGGGACAATCAGCCCCAGCATTTT. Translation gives CASSLQGDNQPQHF.

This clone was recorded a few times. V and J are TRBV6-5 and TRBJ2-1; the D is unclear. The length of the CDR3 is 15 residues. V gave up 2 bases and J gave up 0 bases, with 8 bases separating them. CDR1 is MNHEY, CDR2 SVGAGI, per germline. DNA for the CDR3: TGTGCCAGCAGTTACACGCGGAGCTCCTACAATGAGCAGTTCTTC. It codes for CASSYTRSSYNEQFF.

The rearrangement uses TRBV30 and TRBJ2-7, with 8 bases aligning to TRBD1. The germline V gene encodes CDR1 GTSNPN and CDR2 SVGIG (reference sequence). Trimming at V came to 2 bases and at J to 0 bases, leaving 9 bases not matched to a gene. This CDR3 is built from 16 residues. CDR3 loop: CAWSQFPGGYSYEQYF. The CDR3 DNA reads TGTGCCTGGAGTCAATTCCCAGGGGGCTACTCCTACGAGCAGTACTTC. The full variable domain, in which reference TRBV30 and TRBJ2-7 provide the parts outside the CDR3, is SQTIHQWPATLVQPVGSPLSLECTVEGTSNPNLYWYRQAAGRGLQLLFYSVGIGQISSEVPQNLSASRPQDRQFILSSKKLLLSDSGFYLCAWSQFPGGYSYEQYFGPGTRLTVT.

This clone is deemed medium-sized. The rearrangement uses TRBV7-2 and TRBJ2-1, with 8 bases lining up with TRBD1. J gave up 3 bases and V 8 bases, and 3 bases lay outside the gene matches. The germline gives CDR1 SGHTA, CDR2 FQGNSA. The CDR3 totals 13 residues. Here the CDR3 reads CASSGQDYNEQFF. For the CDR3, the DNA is TGTGCCAGCTCGGGACAGGACTACAATGAGCAGTTCTTC.

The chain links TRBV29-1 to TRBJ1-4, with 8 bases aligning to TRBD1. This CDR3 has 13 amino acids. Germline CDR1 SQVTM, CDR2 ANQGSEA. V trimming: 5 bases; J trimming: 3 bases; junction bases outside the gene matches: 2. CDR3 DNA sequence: TGCAGCGTTTTACAGGGGGCTAATGAAAAACTGTTTTTT. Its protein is CSVLQGANEKLFF.

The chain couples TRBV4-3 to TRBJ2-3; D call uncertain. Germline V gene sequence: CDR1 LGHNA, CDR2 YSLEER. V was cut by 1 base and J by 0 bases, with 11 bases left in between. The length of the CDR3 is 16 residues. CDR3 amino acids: CASSQGVAASTDTQYF. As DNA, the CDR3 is TGCGCCAGCAGCCAAGGGGTAGCCGCTAGCACAGATACGCAGTATTTT.

The CDR3 loop reads CASSPDSSYGYTF. DNA for the CDR3: TGTGCCAGCTCACCAGACAGCTCCTATGGCTACACCTTC. The chain uses TRBV18 and TRBJ1-2; tentative D call: TRBD1 (5 bases). The CDR3 is 13 residues long. V dropped 2 bases and J dropped 4 bases, with 8 bases sitting between them. Per germline, CDR1 KGHSH and CDR2 LQKENI.

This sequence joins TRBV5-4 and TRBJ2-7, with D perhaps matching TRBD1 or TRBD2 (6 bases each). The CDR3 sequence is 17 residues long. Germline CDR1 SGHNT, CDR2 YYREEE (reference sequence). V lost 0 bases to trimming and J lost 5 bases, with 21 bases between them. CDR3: CASSLVLTGTRGNEQYF. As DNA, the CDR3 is TGTGCCAGCAGCTTGGTTTTAACCGGGACACGGGGGAACGAGCAGTACTTC.

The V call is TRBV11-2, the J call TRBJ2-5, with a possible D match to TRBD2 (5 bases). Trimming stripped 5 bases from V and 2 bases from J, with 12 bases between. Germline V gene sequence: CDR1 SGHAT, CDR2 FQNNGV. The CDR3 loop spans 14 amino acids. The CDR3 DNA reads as TGTGCCAGCAGCGACCCGGACTGGCAAGAGACCCAGTACTTC. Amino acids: CASSDPDWQETQYF.

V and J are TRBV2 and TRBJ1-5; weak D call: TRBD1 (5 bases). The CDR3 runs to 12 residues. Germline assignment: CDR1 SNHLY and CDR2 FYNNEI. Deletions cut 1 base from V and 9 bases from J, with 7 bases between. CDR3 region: CASSEGGGPQHF. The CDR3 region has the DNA TGTGCCAGCAGTGAAGGGGGCGGGCCCCAGCATTTT.

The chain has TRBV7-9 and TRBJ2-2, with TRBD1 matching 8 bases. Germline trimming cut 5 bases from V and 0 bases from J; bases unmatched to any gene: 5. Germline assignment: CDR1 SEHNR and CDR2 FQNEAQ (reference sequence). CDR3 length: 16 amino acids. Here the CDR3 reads CASSIDRGSNTGELFF. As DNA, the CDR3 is TGTGCCAGCAGCATAGACAGGGGATCGAACACCGGGGAGCTGTTTTTT.

The CDR3 DNA reads TGTGCCAGCCGGGAGACTGCTAGCACAGATACGCAGTATTTT. It yields the protein CASRETASTDTQYF. The V call is TRBV5-4, the J call TRBJ2-3, with a weak D call TRBD2 (6 bases). The CDR3 is made up of 14 amino acids. CDR1 and CDR2 from the germline V gene are SGHNT and YYREEE (reference sequence). V gave up 7 bases and J gave up 0 bases, with 12 bases separating them. Together with reference TRBV5-4 and TRBJ2-3, the CDR3 gives the full variable domain: ETGVTQSPTHLIKTRGQQVTLRCSSQSGHNTVSWYQQALGQGPQFIFQYYREEENGRGNFPPRFSGLQFPNYSSELNVNALELDDSALYLCASRETASTDTQYFGPGTRLTVL.

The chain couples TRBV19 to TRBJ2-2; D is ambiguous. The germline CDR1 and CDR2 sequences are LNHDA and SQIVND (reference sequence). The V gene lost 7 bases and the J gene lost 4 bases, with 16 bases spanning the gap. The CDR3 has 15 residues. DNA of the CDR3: TGTGCCAGTAATTTTTACAGCAAAGTCACCGGGGAGCTGTTTTTT. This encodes CASNFYSKVTGELFF.

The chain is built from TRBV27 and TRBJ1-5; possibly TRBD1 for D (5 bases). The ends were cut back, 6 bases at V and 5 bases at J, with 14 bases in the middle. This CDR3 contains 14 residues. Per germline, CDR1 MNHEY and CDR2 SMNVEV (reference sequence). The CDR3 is CASSPQGYYQPQHF. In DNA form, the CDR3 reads TGTGCCAGCAGCCCGCAGGGCTACTATCAGCCCCAGCATTTT.

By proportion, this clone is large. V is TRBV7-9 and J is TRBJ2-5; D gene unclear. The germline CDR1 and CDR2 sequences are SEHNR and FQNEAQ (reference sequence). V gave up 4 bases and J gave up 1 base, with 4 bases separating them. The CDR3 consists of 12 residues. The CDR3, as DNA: TGTGCCAGCAGCTGGATCCAAGAGACCCAGTACTTC. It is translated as CASSWIQETQYF. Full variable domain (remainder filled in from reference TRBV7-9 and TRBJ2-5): DTGVSQNPRHKITKRGQNVTFRCDPISEHNRLYWYRQTLGQGPEFLTYFQNEAQLEKSRLLSDRFSAERPKGSFSTLEIQRTEQGDSAMYLCASSWIQETQYFGPGTRLLVL.

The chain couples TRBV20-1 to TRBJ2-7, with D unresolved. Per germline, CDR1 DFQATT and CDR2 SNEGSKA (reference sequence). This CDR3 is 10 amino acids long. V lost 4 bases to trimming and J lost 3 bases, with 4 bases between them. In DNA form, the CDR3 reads TGCAGTGCTAATATCTACGAGCAGTACTTC. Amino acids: CSANIYEQYF.